This section outlines one T cell receptor beta chain sequence together with its context. Its antigen is still unknown. Per-base qualities were not stored, and no clone one base away is much larger. PBMCs were isolated by Ficoll-Paque density gradient centrifugation. The record originates from a study of T-cell memory formation after mild COVID-19 (dated by TCRdb to about 2021). In terms of the full investigation: TCR sequence clusters from the two donors were largely donor specific. In a couple of donors, T-cell clones that expanded and contracted after mild COVID-19 were tracked by sequencing TCRalpha and TCRbeta repertoires over time. Two young, previously healthy adult volunteers made up the cohort, one male and one female.

V and J are truncated by 1 base and 10 bases respectively, leaving an intervening sequence of 11 bases. The germline V gene gives CDR1 as SGHTA and CDR2 as FQGNSA. CDR3 length: 13 amino acids, cysteine to phenylalanine. Only the CDR3 part of the read is kept: 39 bases, read in frame from the first base. For sequencing, an Illumina NovaSeq 6000 was employed. Using 5'RACE with constant-segment primers, TCRalpha and TCRbeta cDNA libraries were constructed, with sample barcodes and unique molecular identifiers added in the process. RNA was extracted from every sample with Trizol reagent. Amplification of the libraries took two PCR steps, and the second step added a second sample barcode plus Illumina TruSeq adapters. Sequencing of libraries was performed on an Illumina NovaSeq with 2 x 150 bp paired-end reads. Per the original workflow: With migec v1.2.7, reads were demultiplexed and then collapsed into UMI-guided consensus sequences. With mixcr v2.1.11, UMI consensuses were aligned to TRA and TRB V and J templates and assembled into clonotypes. A clonotype was counted as expanded or contracted only if both edgeR and NoisET called the change significant, with noise models trained on biological replicates. For edgeR calls, the cutoffs were a false discovery rate-adjusted p below 0.01 and a log2 fold-change threshold of 1. As an exploratory analysis of dynamics, PCA with hierarchical clustering was applied to max-normalized trajectories of the 1000 most abundant clonotypes. Separately sequenced CD4+ and CD8+ repertoires were used to assign a CD4 or CD8 phenotype to each responding clone. TCRdb cleaned the public reads at Q25 with fastp, built clones with MiXCR and kept in-frame beta chains. Rows with one shared CDR3 protein collapse into an entry with the most common genes and DNA. TCRdb assigned the V and J calls; the authors' analysis was not used. A total of around 55,000 distinct CDR3 sequences appear in this sample, more than 8% of them only once. 1.2% of the sample rests with the top ten.

Paper-wide results and their limitations: SARS-CoV-2 specificity was not confirmed for the second-wave clones peaking on day 37. Some responding clones were detected in pre-infection memory, which suggested that pre-existing cross-reactive memory T cells had joined the SARS-CoV-2 response. Contracting CD4+ clones turned up mainly in the CM and EM memory subsets, whereas EMRA was where CD8+ clones were enriched. Balanced CD4/CD8 phenotypes were observed for clones contracting from day 15 to 85, whereas a bias towards CD4+ was observed for a second wave of clones expanding from day 15 to 37. The study included only two mild cases, and larger cohorts that include severe cases with pre-infection samples were judged to be necessary.

The V and J genes are TRBV7-2 and TRBJ2-1; TRBD2 might be the D gene, on 5 matching bases. This TCR was recovered from a man between 18 and 29 years old who had mild COVID-19 (a few samples of this study predate the infection). The sample titles of this study are shuffled in the database, so cell type and time point are left out; the donor was told from shared clones. The sample consisted of PBMCs or a T cell subset sorted from them (not recorded which). DNA sequence: TGTGCCAGCAGCTTAGTCTGGGGAGAAGAGCAGTTCTTC. Its amino acids are CASSLVWGEEQFF.